This T cell receptor (beta chain) was captured by sequencing in a study of CD8+ T cells in alopecia areata (dated by TCRdb to between 2017 and 2018). Regarding the complete study: The treated patients took part in an open-label pilot trial in which moderate-to-severe alopecia areata was treated with oral tofacitinib at 5 to 10 mg twice daily. Patients received tofacitinib for 6 to 18 months and were then followed off drug for 6 months to check for delayed response and recurrence. Disease severity in treated patients was measured with the SALT score, which quantifies the percentage of affected scalp surface area. The study used high-throughput TCRbeta sequencing to examine T cell clonal expansion in alopecia areata, in both the C3H/HeJ mouse model and human patients. Human TCRbeta sequencing covered scalp tissue and sorted CD4+ and CD8+ peripheral blood T cells from patchy and totalis/universalis alopecia areata patients and healthy controls. Tofacitinib-treated patients had biopsies at baseline and at 4 and 24 weeks of treatment, with a later scalp biopsy in several patients. Scalp clonality was compared among normal scalp (n=4), patchy alopecia areata scalp (n=8), and alopecia totalis/universalis scalp (n=8). RNA was extracted with the PAXgene miRNA kit for fixed scalp, the miRNeasy kit for PBMCs, and the RNeasy kit for mouse skin. Amplification of TCRbeta CDR3 regions was done by immunoSEQ multiplex PCR using 35 Vbeta forward primers and 13 Jbeta reverse primers.

Per the publication, the time point label means: 24 weeks on oral tofacitinib. The treatment or condition label here, explained by the study, means: oral pan-JAK inhibitor, 5-10 mg twice daily. From alopecia areata patients, peripheral blood was collected along with lesional scalp punch biopsies. After PBMCs were isolated by density centrifugation and stained for CD3, CD4 and CD8, a FACSAria was used to sort CD4+ and CD8+ T cells. The V end gives up 5 bases and the J end 0 bases, leaving 7 bases in the junction not matched to a gene. The CDR3 holds 16 amino acids from the cysteine to the phenylalanine. The DNA shown is the 48-base CDR3, in frame from base 1. According to the germline V gene, CDR1 reads SGHNT and CDR2 reads YENEEA. Concerning this clone: Its antigen remains unidentified. No clone much larger than this one lies a single base away; base qualities are absent.

Broader findings and caveats from the paper: Because the treated cohort was small and had just a single nonresponder, larger studies are needed to establish links between baseline CD8+ expansion and response. Lesional scalp, especially in alopecia totalis/universalis, showed higher clonality and more expanded CD8+ clones than normal scalp, suggesting antigenic drive. Tofacitinib significantly lowered scalp clonality and the number of expanded CD8+ clones among the top 100 scalp clones. During tofacitinib treatment, many expanded lesional clones stuck around in both scalp and blood, and this persistence may partly explain why relapse happens after treatment is stopped. Compared with mice, TCR sequences shared between patients were less clear, possibly partly because of HLA diversity across the patient population. Scalp TCR repertoire analysis is complicated because resident alphabeta T cells in normal human skin are also sequenced, whereas mouse skin is dominated by gammadelta T cells.

Libraries were made using the immunoSEQ multiplex PCR assay. For TCR sequencing, RNA was extracted from every sample and reverse transcribed into cDNA to serve as template. First-strand cDNA was synthesized using SuperScript III with a 2:1 mix of oligo-dT and random hexamers. A synthetic immune receptor repertoire was used to measure amplification bias, and any remaining bias was corrected computationally. As for the authors' bioinformatics: Raw reads were preprocessed for error removal, and CDR3 was defined according to IMGT conventions as running from the conserved cysteine to phenylalanine. Clonality was computed as 1 minus the Shannon entropy, with the entropy normalized by log2 of the number of productive unique TCRs. CD4 or CD8 identity of scalp clones was inferred by cross-referencing scalp TCRbeta sequences with sorted blood CD4 and CD8 repertoires. TCRdb limited this immuneACCESS table to in-frame rearrangements with V and J called. A share of clones is missing; checked studies link under half to unresolved V genes, and the rest is unexplained. V, J and clone size reflect that table, while D and trimming were determined from the DNA. The sample contains approximately 300,000 clones, 58% of them found a single time. The top ten clonotypes cover around 1.8% of the sample.

The source was CD4+ T cells sorted from blood, collected at week 24, from a patient treated with tofacitinib. The chain couples TRBV11-3 to TRBJ1-3, with 7 bases matching TRBD1. The sequence was obtained from a human donor with alopecia areata. The bases are TGTGCCAGCAGCACCGGGACAGTGGACTCTGGAAACACCATATATTTT. This gives the protein CASSTGTVDSGNTIYF. Here the CDR3 is joined to the reference TRBV11-3 and TRBJ1-3 genes, and the full variable domain is: EAGVVQSPRYKIIEKKQPVAFWCNPISGHNTLYWYLQNLGQGPELLIRYENEEAVDDSQLPKDRFSAERLKGVDSTLKIQPAELGDSAVYLCASSTGTVDSGNTIYFGEGSWLTVV.